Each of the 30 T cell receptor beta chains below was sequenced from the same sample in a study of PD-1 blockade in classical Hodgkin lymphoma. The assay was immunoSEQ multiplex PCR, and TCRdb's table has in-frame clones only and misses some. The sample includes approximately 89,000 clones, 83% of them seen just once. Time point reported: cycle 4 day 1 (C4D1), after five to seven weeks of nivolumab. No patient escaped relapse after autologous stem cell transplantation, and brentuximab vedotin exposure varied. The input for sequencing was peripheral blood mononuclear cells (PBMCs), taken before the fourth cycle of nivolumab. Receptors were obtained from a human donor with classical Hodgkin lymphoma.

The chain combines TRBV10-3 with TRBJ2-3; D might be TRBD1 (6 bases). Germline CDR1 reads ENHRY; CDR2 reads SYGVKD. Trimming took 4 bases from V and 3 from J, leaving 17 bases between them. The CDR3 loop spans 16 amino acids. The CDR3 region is CAISVRTDGGTDTQYF. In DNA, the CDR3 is TGTGCCATCAGTGTCCGGACAGATGGAGGAACAGATACGCAGTATTTT.

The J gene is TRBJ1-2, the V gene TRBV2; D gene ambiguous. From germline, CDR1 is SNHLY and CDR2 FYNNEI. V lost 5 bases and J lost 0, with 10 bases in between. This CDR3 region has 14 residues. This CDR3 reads CASSYSLANYGYTF. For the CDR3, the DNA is TGTGCCAGCAGTTACAGCTTGGCTAACTATGGCTACACCTTC.

This CDR3 is CASSLSPYQTEAFF. For the CDR3, the DNA is TGTGCCAGCAGCCTATCCCCCTATCAGACTGAAGCTTTCTTT. The chain has TRBV7-3 and TRBJ1-1, with D unresolved. The V end was cut by 5 bases, the J end by 5 bases, with 15 bases between. The CDR3 is made up of 14 amino acids. CDR1 is SGHTA, CDR2 FQGTGA, per germline.

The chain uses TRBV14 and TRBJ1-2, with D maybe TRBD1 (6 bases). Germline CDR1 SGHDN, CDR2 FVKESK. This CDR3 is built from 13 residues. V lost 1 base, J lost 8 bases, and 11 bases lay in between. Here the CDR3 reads CASSQGTVRGYTF. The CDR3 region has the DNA TGTGCCAGCAGCCAAGGGACAGTACGGGGCTACACCTTC.

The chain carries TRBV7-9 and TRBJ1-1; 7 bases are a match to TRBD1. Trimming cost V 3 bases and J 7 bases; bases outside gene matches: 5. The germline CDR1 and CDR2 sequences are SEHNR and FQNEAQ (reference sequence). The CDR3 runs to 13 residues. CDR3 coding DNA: TGTGCCAGCAGCTTCGGTCCAGGGGGTGAAGCTTTCTTT. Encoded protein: CASSFGPGGEAFF.

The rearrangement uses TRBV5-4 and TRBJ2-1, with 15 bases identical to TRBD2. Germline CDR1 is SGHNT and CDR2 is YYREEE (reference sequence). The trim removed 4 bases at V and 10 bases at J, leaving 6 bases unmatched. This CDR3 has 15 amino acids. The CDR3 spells CASSVPGTSGREQFF. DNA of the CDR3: TGTGCCAGCAGCGTCCCCGGGACTAGCGGGAGGGAGCAGTTCTTC.

The CDR3 sequence is CASGYGPKGYGYTF. In nucleotides, the CDR3 is TGTGCCAGCGGTTACGGGCCTAAGGGGTATGGCTACACCTTC. This chain joins TRBV28 and TRBJ1-2, with D perhaps matching TRBD1 (5 bases). CDR1 is MDHEN, CDR2 SYDVKM, per germline. This CDR3 region has 14 residues. The germline V and J ends were trimmed by 8 bases and 5 bases, with 18 bases remaining between them.

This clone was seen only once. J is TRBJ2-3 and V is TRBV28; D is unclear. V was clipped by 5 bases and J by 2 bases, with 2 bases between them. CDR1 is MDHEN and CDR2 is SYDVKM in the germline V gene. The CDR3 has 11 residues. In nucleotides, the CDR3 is TGTGCCAGCAGTAACACAGATACGCAGTATTTT. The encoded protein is CASSNTDTQYF.

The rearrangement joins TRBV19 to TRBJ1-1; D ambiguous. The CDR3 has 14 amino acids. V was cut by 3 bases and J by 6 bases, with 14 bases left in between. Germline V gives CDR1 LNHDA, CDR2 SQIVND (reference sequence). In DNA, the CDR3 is TGTGCCAGTAGTATTCCCACAGAGTTTTCTGAAGCTTTCTTT. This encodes CASSIPTEFSEAFF.

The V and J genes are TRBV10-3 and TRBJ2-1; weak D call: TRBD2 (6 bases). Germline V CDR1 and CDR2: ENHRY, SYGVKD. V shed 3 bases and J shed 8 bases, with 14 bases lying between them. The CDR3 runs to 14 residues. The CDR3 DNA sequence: TGTGCCATCAGTGAAGTCGGGAGTTCCGATGAGCAGTTCTTC. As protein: CAISEVGSSDEQFF.

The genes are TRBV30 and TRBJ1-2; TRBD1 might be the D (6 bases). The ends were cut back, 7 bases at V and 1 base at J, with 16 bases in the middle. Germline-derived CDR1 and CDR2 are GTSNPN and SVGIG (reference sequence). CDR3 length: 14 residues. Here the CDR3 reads CASTANRDNYGYTF. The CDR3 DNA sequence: TGTGCCTCCACAGCCAACAGGGATAACTATGGCTACACCTTC. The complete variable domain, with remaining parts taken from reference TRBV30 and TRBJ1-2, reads SQTIHQWPATLVQPVGSPLSLECTVEGTSNPNLYWYRQAAGRGLQLLFYSVGIGQISSEVPQNLSASRPQDRQFILSSKKLLLSDSGFYLCASTANRDNYGYTFGSGTRLTVV.

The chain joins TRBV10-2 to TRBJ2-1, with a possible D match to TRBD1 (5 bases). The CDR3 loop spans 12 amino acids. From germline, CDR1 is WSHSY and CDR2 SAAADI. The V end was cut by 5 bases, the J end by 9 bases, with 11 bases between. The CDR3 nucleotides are TGCGCCAGCAGTAGACAGACCGGTGAGCAGTTCTTC. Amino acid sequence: CASSRQTGEQFF.

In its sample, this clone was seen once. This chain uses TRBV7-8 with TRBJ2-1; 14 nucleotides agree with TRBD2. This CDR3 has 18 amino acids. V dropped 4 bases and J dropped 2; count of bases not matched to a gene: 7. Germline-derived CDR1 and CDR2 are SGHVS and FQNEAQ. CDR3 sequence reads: CASSSGLAGAEPYNEQFF. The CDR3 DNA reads TGTGCCAGCAGCTCGGGACTAGCGGGAGCGGAACCCTACAATGAGCAGTTCTTC.

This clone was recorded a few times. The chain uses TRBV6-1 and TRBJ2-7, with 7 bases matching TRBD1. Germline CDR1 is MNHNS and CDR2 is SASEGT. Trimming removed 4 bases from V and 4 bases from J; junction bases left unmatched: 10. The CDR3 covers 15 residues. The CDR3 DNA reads TGTGCCAGCAGTGCACCGACAGGGATTGGGTACGAGCAGTACTTC. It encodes CASSAPTGIGYEQYF.

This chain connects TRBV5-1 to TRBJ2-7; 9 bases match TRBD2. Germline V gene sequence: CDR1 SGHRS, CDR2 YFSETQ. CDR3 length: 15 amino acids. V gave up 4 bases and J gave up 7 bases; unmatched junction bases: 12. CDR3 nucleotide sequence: TGCGCCAGCAGCCTGGGGGCTAGCGGGGCGGAGGAGCAGTACTTC. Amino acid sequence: CASSLGASGAEEQYF.

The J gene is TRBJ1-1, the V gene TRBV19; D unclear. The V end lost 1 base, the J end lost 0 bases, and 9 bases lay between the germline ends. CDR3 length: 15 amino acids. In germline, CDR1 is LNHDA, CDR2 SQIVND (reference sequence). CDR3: CASSIGRRMNTEAFF. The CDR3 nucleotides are TGTGCCAGTAGTATAGGGCGCAGGATGAACACTGAAGCTTTCTTT.

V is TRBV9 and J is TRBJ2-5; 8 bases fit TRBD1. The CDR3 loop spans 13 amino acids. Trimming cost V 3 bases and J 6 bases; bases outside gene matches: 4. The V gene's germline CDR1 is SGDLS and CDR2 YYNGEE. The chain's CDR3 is CASSAGQGQTQYF. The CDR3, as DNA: TGTGCCAGCAGCGCTGGACAGGGTCAGACCCAGTACTTC.

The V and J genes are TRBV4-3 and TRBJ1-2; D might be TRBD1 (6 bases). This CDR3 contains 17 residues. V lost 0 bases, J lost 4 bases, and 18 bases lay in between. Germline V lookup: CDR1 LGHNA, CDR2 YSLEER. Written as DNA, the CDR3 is TGCGCCAGCAGCCAAGAACGGGCAGGGGTTTACGGCTATGGCTACACCTTC. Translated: CASSQERAGVYGYGYTF.

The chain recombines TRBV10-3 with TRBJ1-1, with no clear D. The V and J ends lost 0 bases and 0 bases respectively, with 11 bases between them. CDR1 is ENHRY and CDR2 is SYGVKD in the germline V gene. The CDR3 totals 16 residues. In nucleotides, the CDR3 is TGTGCCATCAGTGAGTCGGAGTACAGCATGAACACTGAAGCTTTCTTT. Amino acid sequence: CAISESEYSMNTEAFF.

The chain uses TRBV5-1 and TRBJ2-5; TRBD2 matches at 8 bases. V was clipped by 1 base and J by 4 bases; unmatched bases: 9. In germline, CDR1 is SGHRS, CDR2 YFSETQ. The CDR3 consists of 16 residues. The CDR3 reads CASSLSGRGIGETQYF. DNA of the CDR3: TGCGCCAGCAGCTTGAGCGGGAGAGGGATAGGAGAGACCCAGTACTTC.

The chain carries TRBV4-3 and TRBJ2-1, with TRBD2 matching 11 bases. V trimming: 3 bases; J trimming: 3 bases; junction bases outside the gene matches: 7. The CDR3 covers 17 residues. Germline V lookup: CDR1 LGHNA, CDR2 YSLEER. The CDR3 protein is CASSQVVAGGVYNEQFF. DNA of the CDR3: TGCGCCAGCAGCCAGGTGGTAGCGGGAGGGGTCTACAATGAGCAGTTCTTC.

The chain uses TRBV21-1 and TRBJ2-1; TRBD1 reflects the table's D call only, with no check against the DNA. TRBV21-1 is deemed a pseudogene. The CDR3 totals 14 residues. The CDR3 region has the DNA TGTGCCAGCGTCCGGGACAGGGGGACTCCCGAGCAGTTCTTC. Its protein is CASVRDRGTPEQFF.

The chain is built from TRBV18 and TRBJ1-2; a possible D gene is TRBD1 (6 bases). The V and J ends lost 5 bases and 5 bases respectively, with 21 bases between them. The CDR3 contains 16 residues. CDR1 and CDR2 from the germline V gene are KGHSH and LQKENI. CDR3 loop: CASSSAGPDSKYGYTF. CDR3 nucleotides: TGTGCCAGCTCATCGGCTGGACCGGACAGCAAGTATGGCTACACCTTC.

CDR3 sequence: CASTASNNQPQHF. The CDR3 DNA follows: TGTGCCAGCACGGCCAGTAACAATCAGCCCCAGCATTTT. The V call is TRBV6-1, the J call TRBJ1-5; no clear D. CDR3 length: 13 amino acids. Germline CDR1 and CDR2: MNHNS and SASEGT. V was trimmed by 7 bases and J by 3 bases, leaving 10 bases between them.

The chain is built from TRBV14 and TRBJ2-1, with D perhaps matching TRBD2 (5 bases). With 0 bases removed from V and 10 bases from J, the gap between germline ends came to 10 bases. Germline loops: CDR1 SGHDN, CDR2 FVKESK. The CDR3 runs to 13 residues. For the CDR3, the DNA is TGTGCCAGCAGCCAAGATGGGAGCTGGGAGCAGTTCTTC. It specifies CASSQDGSWEQFF.

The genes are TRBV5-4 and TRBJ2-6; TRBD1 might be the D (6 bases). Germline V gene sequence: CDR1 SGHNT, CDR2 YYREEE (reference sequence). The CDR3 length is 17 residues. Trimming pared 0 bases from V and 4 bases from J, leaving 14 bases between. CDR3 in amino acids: CASSLVARGSGANVLTF. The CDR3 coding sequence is TGTGCCAGCAGCTTGGTGGCCAGGGGTTCGGGGGCCAACGTCCTGACTTTC.

The CDR3 nucleotides read TGTGCCAGCAGGGGTAGCGGGAGTCTCCACAATGAGCAGTTCTTC. Its translation: CASRGSGSLHNEQFF. The chain uses TRBV6-1 and TRBJ2-1, with 9 bases that match TRBD2. V shed 6 bases and J 5 bases; nucleotides not matched to a gene: 8. CDR3 length: 15 amino acids. Germline-derived CDR1 and CDR2 are MNHNS and SASEGT.

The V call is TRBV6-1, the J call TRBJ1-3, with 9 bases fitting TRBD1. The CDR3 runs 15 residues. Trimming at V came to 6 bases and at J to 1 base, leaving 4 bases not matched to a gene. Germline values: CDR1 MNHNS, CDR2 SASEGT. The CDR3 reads CASSDRGASGNTIYF. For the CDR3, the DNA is TGTGCCAGCAGCGACAGGGGGGCATCTGGAAACACCATATATTTT.

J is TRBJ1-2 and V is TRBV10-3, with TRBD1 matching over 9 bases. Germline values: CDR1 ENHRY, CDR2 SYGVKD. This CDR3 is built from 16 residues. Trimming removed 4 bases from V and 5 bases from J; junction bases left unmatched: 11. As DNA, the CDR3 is TGTGCCATCAGTGTAACAGGGGGCAGAGTAGAATATGGCTACACCTTC. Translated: CAISVTGGRVEYGYTF.

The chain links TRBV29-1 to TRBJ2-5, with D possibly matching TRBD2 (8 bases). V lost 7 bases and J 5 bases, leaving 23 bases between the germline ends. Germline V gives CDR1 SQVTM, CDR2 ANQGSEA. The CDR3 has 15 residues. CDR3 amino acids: CSASPGGTQGETQYF. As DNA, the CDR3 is TGCAGCGCCTCCCCGGGGGGGACACAGGGGGAGACCCAGTACTTC.